Listed below are T cell receptor beta chains from one sample, sequenced in a study of T cell responses to AZD1222 COVID-19 vaccine. Repertoires were generated with immunoSEQ multiplex PCR, while TCRdb's copy carries only in-frame clones and drops some. Of about 82,000 clones in the sample, about 83% were seen once. The specimen was peripheral blood, collected 28 days after the second AZD1222 dose. These receptor sequences come from an adult who received the AZD1222 COVID-19 vaccine. Both conserved end residues are part of each CDR3. D genes are given only for firm matches. Some rows have no size entry. The others give once, few or many, or a class for an expanded clone.

>TRBV5-8|TRBD2|TRBJ2-7|NA
CASSLVTSGTYEQYF
TGTGCCAGCAGCTTGGTGACTAGCGGAACTTACGAGCAGTACTTC
>TRBV11-2|NA|TRBJ2-7|few
CASSPERPYEQYF
TGTGCCAGCAGCCCCGAGCGTCCCTACGAGCAGTACTTC
>TRBV19|TRBD1|TRBJ2-7|NA
CASNPSGQGNHEQYF
TGTGCCAGTAATCCGTCGGGACAGGGGAACCACGAGCAGTACTTC
>TRBV6-2/TRBV6-3|TRBD2|TRBJ2-3|NA
CASSYSASDAGGGNTQYF
TGTGCCAGCAGTTACTCCGCCAGCGACGCGGGAGGGGGGAATACGCAGTATTTT
>TRBV10-3|NA|TRBJ1-5|NA
CAISGSGGSNQPQHF
TGTGCCATCAGTGGGAGCGGGGGCAGCAATCAGCCCCAGCATTTT
>TRBV4-3|NA|TRBJ2-1|NA
CASSQDRQSSYNEQFF
TGCGCCAGCAGCCAAGATAGACAGAGCTCCTACAATGAGCAGTTCTTC
>TRBV6-5|TRBD1|TRBJ1-1|NA
CASSIFAGGEAFF
TGTGCCAGCAGTATATTCGCAGGGGGAGAAGCTTTCTTT
>TRBV5-1|NA|TRBJ2-1|NA
CASSLDSHEQFF
TGCGCCAGCAGCTTGGACAGCCATGAGCAGTTCTTC
>TRBV20-1|NA|TRBJ1-2|few
CSASGYGYTF
TGCAGTGCTAGCGGCTATGGCTACACCTTC
>TRBV4-3|NA|TRBJ1-5|NA
CASSQGAGDNQPQHF
TGCGCCAGCAGCCAAGGCGCAGGAGACAATCAGCCCCAGCATTTT
>TRBV12-3/TRBV12-4|NA|TRBJ2-1|NA
CASSLVRAHEQFF
TGTGCCAGCAGTTTAGTCAGGGCCCATGAGCAGTTCTTC
>TRBV30|TRBD2|TRBJ2-1|NA
CAWSVPASGSYNEQFF
TGTGCCTGGAGTGTCCCTGCTAGCGGTTCCTACAATGAGCAGTTCTTC
>TRBV10-3|NA|TRBJ1-2|NA
CAISESISDNGYTF
TGTGCCATCAGTGAGTCGATCTCAGATAATGGCTACACCTTC
>TRBV27|NA|TRBJ2-2|NA
CASRLGNGELFF
TGTGCCAGCAGGCTAGGGAACGGGGAGCTGTTTTTT
>TRBV7-2|NA|TRBJ2-1|NA
CASSLAPSRVYNEQFF
TGTGCCAGCAGCTTAGCCCCAAGCAGGGTCTACAATGAGCAGTTCTTC
>TRBV15|TRBD1|TRBJ2-7|NA
CATSRVPGQGAWEQYF
TGTGCCACCAGCAGAGTACCGGGACAGGGGGCTTGGGAGCAGTACTTC
>TRBV9|TRBD1|TRBJ1-2|NA
CASSDLGTGVSGYTF
TGTGCCAGCAGCGACCTAGGGACAGGGGTAAGCGGCTACACCTTC